These T cell receptor beta chains were read from a single sample in a study of beta chain features in type 1 diabetes. The protocol was immunoSEQ multiplex PCR, while the TCRdb copy is restricted to in-frame clones and leaves out a portion. The sample yields some 370,000 clones, roughly 9.8% seen once. The sequenced sample was central memory CD4+ T cells from blood. The receptors come from a man younger than 40 with type 1 diabetes. Each CDR3 is given with its conserved first and last residue. A D gene is named only where the DNA matches it firmly. Clone size is stated in some rows and not others, as once, few, many or a class when expanded.

13	TRBJ1-2	NA	TRBV28	NA	CASSRPGLIGYTF	TGTGCCAGCAGTAGGCCGGGCCTCATAGGCTACACCTTC
15	TRBJ2-1	few	TRBV28	NA	CASSLLESWGNEQFF	TGTGCCAGCAGTCTCTTGGAGTCATGGGGCAATGAGCAGTTCTTC
14	TRBJ2-4	many	TRBV6-1	NA	CASRDNWTKNIQYF	TGTGCCAGCAGGGACAACTGGACCAAAAACATTCAGTACTTC
15	TRBJ2-7	few	TRBV6-5	TRBD2	CASSPSGGSRHEQYF	TGTGCCAGCAGTCCCTCCGGGGGGAGCCGCCACGAGCAGTACTTC
15	TRBJ2-3	few	TRBV27	NA	CASSLWATSTDTQYF	TGTGCCAGCAGTTTATGGGCAACTAGCACAGATACGCAGTATTTT
13	TRBJ1-2	NA	TRBV10-3	NA	CAISEEGNYGYTF	TGTGCCATCAGTGAAGAGGGGAACTATGGCTACACCTTC
17	TRBJ1-1	NA	TRBV7-2	TRBD1	CASSHQGGRGMNTEAFF	TGTGCCAGCAGTCATCAGGGGGGAAGAGGGATGAACACTGAAGCTTTCTTT
15	TRBJ2-6	few	TRBV2	NA	CASSLRVSGANVLTF	TGTGCCAGCAGTCTTAGGGTATCTGGGGCCAACGTCCTGACTTTC
12	TRBJ2-3	NA	TRBV7-9	NA	CASSPYTDTQYF	TGTGCCAGCAGCCCTTACACAGATACGCAGTATTTT
14	TRBJ1-1	few	TRBV18	NA	CASSPYSLNTEAFF	TGTGCCAGCTCACCTTACTCCCTGAACACTGAAGCTTTCTTT
13	TRBJ1-4	NA	TRBV7-9	NA	CASSSQENEKLFF	TGTGCCAGCAGCTCACAGGAGAATGAAAAACTGTTTTTT
15	TRBJ1-1	few	TRBV19	TRBD1	CASSIVDRVGPEAFF	TGTGCCAGTAGTATCGTCGACAGGGTCGGGCCTGAAGCTTTCTTT
14	TRBJ1-5	NA	TRBV9	NA	CASSVEAENQPQHF	TGTGCCAGCAGCGTAGAGGCAGAGAATCAGCCCCAGCATTTT
16	TRBJ1-2	NA	TRBV7-2	TRBD1	CASSLPGTGMNYGYTF	TGTGCCAGCAGCTTGCCCGGGACAGGGATGAACTATGGCTACACCTTC
16	TRBJ2-3	NA	TRBV7-2	NA	CASSADRTTSGDTQYF	TGTGCCAGCAGCGCCGACCGAACTACTTCGGGAGATACGCAGTATTTT
13	TRBJ1-2	NA	TRBV18	NA	CASSLTRGDGYTF	TGTGCCAGCTCGCTAACTCGGGGGGATGGCTACACCTTC
13	TRBJ2-5	NA	TRBV2	NA	CASSGLGLETQYF	TGTGCCAGCAGCGGTTTAGGCCTAGAGACCCAGTACTTC
15	TRBJ2-1	few	TRBV6-6	NA	CASKPGDTSYNEQFF	TGTGCCAGCAAGCCCGGGGACACCTCCTACAATGAGCAGTTCTTC
15	TRBJ2-4	many	TRBV5-4	TRBD1	CASSLKTGGSNIQYF	TGTGCCAGCAGCTTGAAGACAGGGGGCTCAAACATTCAGTACTTC
11	TRBJ2-3	few	TRBV27	NA	CASRSTDTQYF	TGTGCCAGCAGAAGCACAGATACGCAGTATTTT
13	TRBJ2-4	NA	TRBV19	TRBD1	CASSRQGVDIQYF	TGTGCCAGTAGCCGACAGGGGGTGGACATTCAGTACTTC
16	TRBJ2-1	few	TRBV4-3	TRBD2	CASSLRGGRRDNEQFF	TGCGCCAGCAGCCTAAGAGGCGGGAGAAGGGACAATGAGCAGTTCTTC
15	TRBJ1-4	few	TRBV28	NA	CASSSPLAGHEKLFF	TGTGCCAGCAGTTCCCCTCTGGCGGGTCATGAAAAACTGTTTTTT